Each of the 16 T cell receptor beta chains below was sequenced from the same sample in a study of OX40 agonist ivuxolimab in advanced cancers. Libraries were constructed by the immunoSEQ multiplex PCR assay. TCRdb re-hosts the immuneACCESS table, in-frame sequences only. Its copies lack some clones; in the studies checked, an unresolved V gene accounts for under half of them, and the cause for the rest is not known. This sample gives around 67,000 clones in total; approximately 81% of them show up just once. In total, the top ten clones hold approximately 8% of the sample. The material was CD4+ or CD8+ T cells sorted from blood, obtained in a trial of the OX40 agonist ivuxolimab. The receptors stem from an adult with an advanced solid tumor such as melanoma, head and neck, liver or kidney cancer.

The chain links TRBV5-1 to TRBJ2-1; 10 positions match TRBD2. In germline, CDR1 is SGHRS, CDR2 YFSETQ. The CDR3 is made up of 15 amino acids. The trim removed 4 bases at V and 3 bases at J, leaving 4 bases unmatched. The CDR3 sequence is CASSALAGDYNEQFF. CDR3 nucleotide sequence: TGCGCCAGCAGCGCCCTAGCGGGGGACTACAATGAGCAGTTCTTC.

V gene TRBV5-1 combines with J gene TRBJ2-5; TRBD1 aligns across 9 bases. The CDR3 totals 14 residues. Germline assignment: CDR1 SGHRS and CDR2 YFSETQ. V trimming: 4 bases; J trimming: 5 bases; junction bases outside the gene matches: 6. The CDR3, as DNA: TGCGCCAGCAGCGCGGGACAGGGATGGGAGACCCAGTACTTC. This gives the protein CASSAGQGWETQYF.

J is TRBJ1-1 and V is TRBV14; D is uncertain. Trimming removed 4 bases at V and 10 bases at J, with 13 bases between. CDR3 size: 12 residues. Germline lookup yields CDR1 SGHDN and CDR2 FVKESK. The CDR3 reads CASSLRPGVAFF. The CDR3 nucleotides are TGTGCCAGCAGCCTCCGGCCTGGGGTAGCTTTCTTT.

A few counts support this clone. The genes are TRBV5-1 and TRBJ1-6; D unclear. Germline CDR1 and CDR2: SGHRS and YFSETQ. The CDR3 has 13 amino acids. V lost 0 bases, J lost 6 bases, and 4 bases lay in between. CDR3 DNA sequence: TGCGCCAGCAGCTTGGGTGCTAATTCACCCCTCCACTTT. Residues: CASSLGANSPLHF.

The chain joins TRBV2 to TRBJ2-7; 8 bases fit TRBD1. The CDR3 totals 14 residues. The V segment lost 9 bases and the J segment 4 bases; nucleotides outside the gene matches: 11. Germline loops: CDR1 SNHLY, CDR2 FYNNEI. In DNA, the CDR3 is TGTGCCAGGGGACAGGTTGGCGTGTCATACGAGCAGTACTTC. Translation gives CARGQVGVSYEQYF.

This chain connects TRBV27 to TRBJ1-6; no definite D call. The V gene lost 6 bases and the J gene lost 9 bases, with 9 bases spanning the gap. Germline-derived CDR1 and CDR2 are MNHEY and SMNVEV (reference sequence). There are 12 residues in the CDR3. The CDR3: CASSSGRSPLHF. In DNA, the CDR3 is TGTGCCAGCAGCAGCGGTCGTTCACCCCTCCACTTT.

This sequence joins TRBV15 and TRBJ2-1; perhaps TRBD2 as D (6 bases). The CDR3 consists of 14 residues. V shed 4 bases and J shed 4 bases, with 11 bases lying between them. Germline lookup yields CDR1 LNHNV and CDR2 YYDKDF (reference sequence). The CDR3 loop is CATSKAGLYNEQFF. The CDR3 DNA reads TGTGCCACCAGCAAGGCGGGGCTGTACAATGAGCAGTTCTTC.

The chain employs TRBV7-2 and TRBJ1-2; TRBD1 is a possible D gene (6 bases). Looked up from germline, CDR1 is SGHTA and CDR2 is FQGNSA. The ends were cut back, 6 bases at V and 3 bases at J, with 11 bases in the middle. CDR3 length: 13 amino acids. CDR3 amino acids: CASRTGTYYGYTF. CDR3 nucleotide sequence: TGTGCCAGCAGGACCGGGACATACTATGGCTACACCTTC.

The chain joins TRBV11-2 to TRBJ2-1; TRBD2 matches at 15 bases. The CDR3 contains 16 residues. Germline values: CDR1 SGHAT, CDR2 FQNNGV. Germline trimming cut 5 bases from V and 9 bases from J; bases unmatched to any gene: 8. CDR3 DNA: TGTGCCAGCAGCGTACGGACTAGCGGGGGGGCTGGTGAGCAGTTCTTC. This codes for CASSVRTSGGAGEQFF.

This clone has a handful of counts. CDR3 in DNA: TGCGCCAGCAGACCCCGGACAGGGGGCCATACGCAGTATTTT. It encodes CASRPRTGGHTQYF. The chain has TRBV5-1 and TRBJ2-3, with TRBD1 identical over 11 bases. J lost 7 bases, V lost 5 bases, and 6 bases had no gene match. This CDR3 spans 14 amino acids. CDR1 and CDR2 (germline): SGHRS, YFSETQ.

This clone was recorded only once. The V and J genes are TRBV5-1 and TRBJ2-3, with D unresolved. Germline assignment: CDR1 SGHRS and CDR2 YFSETQ. Trimming shortened V by 0 bases and J by 4 bases, and 6 bases separated the two germline ends. The CDR3 is 13 amino acids. CDR3 sequence (DNA): TGCGCCAGCAGCTTGGGGTTTCCAGATACGCAGTATTTT. This gives the protein CASSLGFPDTQYF.

The chain links TRBV7-2 to TRBJ1-1; possibly TRBD1 for D (5 bases). V was trimmed by 5 bases and J by 2 bases, leaving 15 bases between them. The CDR3 is made up of 15 amino acids. Germline CDR1 reads SGHTA; CDR2 reads FQGNSA. The CDR3 here is CASSRGTLGNTEAFF. As DNA, the CDR3 is TGTGCCAGCAGCCGAGGGACCCTAGGAAACACTGAAGCTTTCTTT.

As DNA, the CDR3 is TGTGCCAGCTCACCCTGGGACAGAAATTCACCCCTCCACTTT. Protein product: CASSPWDRNSPLHF. This chain links TRBV18 with TRBJ1-6; 7 nucleotides align to TRBD1. This CDR3 is built from 14 residues. V gave up 3 bases and J gave up 7 bases; unmatched junction bases: 3. CDR1 KGHSH and CDR2 LQKENI come from the germline V gene.

Of note for this clone: A much larger clone differs by one base, so this may be a read error. The chain is built from TRBV7-9 and TRBJ1-5; possibly TRBD1 for D (5 bases). Germline CDR1 reads SEHNR; CDR2 reads FQNEAQ (reference sequence). CDR3 length equals 15 residues. The V gene lost 2 bases and the J gene lost 0 bases, with 8 bases spanning the gap. DNA for the CDR3: TGTGCCAGCAGCTTACAGGGCTATAGCAATCAGCCCCAGCATTTT. This sequence encodes CASSLQGYSNQPQHF.

The chain joins TRBV27 to TRBJ1-6; weak D call: TRBD1 (6 bases). Germline V gene lookup returns CDR1 MNHEY and CDR2 SMNVEV (reference sequence). Deletions cut 5 bases from V and 5 bases from J, with 19 bases between. This CDR3 is built from 17 residues. The CDR3 region is CASSTLPGDAHNSPLHF. DNA for the CDR3: TGTGCCAGCAGTACCCTCCCAGGGGACGCCCATAATTCACCCCTCCACTTT.

J is TRBJ1-2 and V is TRBV2; D remains ambiguous. Per germline, CDR1 SNHLY and CDR2 FYNNEI. V was pared by 5 bases and J by 0 bases, with 13 bases between. This CDR3 spans 15 amino acids. The CDR3 region is CASSLTQAPNYGYTF. The DNA of the CDR3 is TGTGCCAGCAGTTTGACTCAGGCACCTAACTATGGCTACACCTTC.